This TCR beta chain originates from a study of Ad26.COV2.S vaccination and SARS-CoV-2 variants. With respect to this clone: Its antigen is as yet unknown.

Looked up from germline, CDR1 is SGHTA and CDR2 is FQGNSA. The V end was cut by 2 bases, the J end by 4 bases, with 12 bases between. This CDR3 spans 14 amino acids. Points from the study as a whole: Using TCR breadth and depth analyses may have led to underestimated total T cell responses. Vaccinees displayed broader spike-specific TCR repertoires than placebo recipients.

The protocol was immunoSEQ multiplex PCR, while the TCRdb copy is restricted to in-frame clones and leaves out a portion. The sample has 300,000 to 400,000 clones; 92% are singletons. This chain connects TRBV7-2 to TRBJ2-7; no reliable D call. This receptor was taken from a human donor who had recovered from COVID-19. Sequenced material: peripheral blood, taken after recovery from COVID-19. The CDR3 DNA reads as TGTGCCAGCAGCTTATCCCCGAGTCGGTACGAGCAGTACTTC. This encodes CASSLSPSRYEQYF.